This paragraph covers one TCR beta chain sequence. Its antigen is still unknown. The input lacks base qualities; no much larger clone sits a single base away. Focal radiation therapy combined with CTLA-4 blockade (ipilimumab) was tested in patients with chemo-refractory metastatic non-small-cell lung cancer. This record belongs to a study of radiotherapy plus CTLA-4 blockade in lung cancer (dated by TCRdb to between 2018 and 2020). Background on the whole study: Objective responses occurred in roughly a sixth of enrolled patients, and over 30% achieved disease control.

The library came from the immunoSEQ multiplex PCR assay. The source is immuneACCESS, and TCRdb retained only in-frame sequences with V and J called. Part of the clones is not carried over; for the studies checked, unresolved V genes explain less than half of this, and the remainder is unexplained. Counted in this sample were 25,000 to 35,000 clones; less than 75% of them appeared once. Roughly 5% of the sample goes to the ten largest clones. General findings and caveats noted by the study authors: TCR clones derived from tumors expanded in peripheral blood after treatment with radiotherapy and ipilimumab. Early dynamic changes in blood T cell clones, together with increased serum interferon-beta after radiation, were reported as the strongest predictors of response.

The sequenced sample was peripheral blood, obtained from a patient treated with radiotherapy plus ipilimumab. The origin of this receptor is a human donor with non-small cell lung cancer whose response to radiotherapy plus ipilimumab could not be evaluated.

The DNA is TGTGCCAGCAGTCCTTACACAGACACAGATACGCAGTATTTT. Protein translation: CASSPYTDTDTQYF. The chain is assembled from TRBV2 and TRBJ2-3; a confident D gene designation cannot be given. The germline V gene encodes CDR1 SNHLY and CDR2 FYNNEI. V and J lose 5 bases and 2 bases, and a span of 11 bases separates them. The CDR3, from cysteine to phenylalanine, totals 14 residues. The DNA shown is the 42-base CDR3, in frame from base 1.